Shown below are 26 T cell receptor beta chains from a single sample sequenced in a study of T cells in Graves' hyperthyroidism and ophthalmopathy. Researchers amplified the TCR beta CDR3 regions from RNA transcripts. Using the HTBI primer set, a first-round RT-PCR was run on the TCR CDR3. MiXCR, run by TCRdb on the multiplex PCR reads, gives a single entry per CDR3 protein. The sample has around 660,000 distinct CDR3 sequences; less than 45% are singletons. Sample: peripheral blood or thyroid tissue (not recorded which). These TCRs come from an adult man with Graves' disease, either hyperthyroidism or ophthalmopathy (not recorded which).

The table lists this clonotype with a few counts. This chain links TRBV9 with TRBJ1-2, with no clear D. The ends were cut back, 4 bases at V and 1 base at J, with 26 bases in the middle. Germline CDR1 and CDR2: SGDLS and YYNGEE. The CDR3 consists of 19 residues. The CDR3: CASSNKADEDWLINYGYTF. CDR3 nucleotides: TGTGCCAGCAGCAATAAGGCTGACGAGGACTGGCTGATTAACTATGGCTACACCTTC.

This clonotype was observed a handful of times. This sequence joins TRBV19 and TRBJ1-5, with TRBD1 as a possible D gene (5 bases). Germline V gene lookup returns CDR1 LNHDA and CDR2 SQIVND (reference sequence). There are 13 residues in the CDR3. V shed 7 bases and J shed 5 bases, with 12 bases lying between them. The CDR3, as DNA: TGTGCCAGTAAGTCCAGGGTAGATCAGCCCCAGCATTTT. It is translated as CASKSRVDQPQHF.

This clonotype was seen at least ten times. The chain is built from TRBV19 and TRBJ1-1, with D unresolved. Germline V gives CDR1 LNHDA, CDR2 SQIVND (reference sequence). With 5 bases removed from V and 5 bases from J, the gap between germline ends came to 12 bases. The CDR3 extends over 13 amino acids. CDR3 amino acids: CASSYGERTEAFF. CDR3 in DNA: TGTGCCAGTAGTTACGGGGAGAGGACTGAAGCTTTCTTT.

In regard to this clonotype: A much larger clone lies one base from this, so it may be a read error. The genes are TRBV7-9 and TRBJ2-7; D is ambiguous. The J call may be in error: the DNA end matches TRBJ2-5 better. Germline CDR1 is SEHNR and CDR2 is FQNEAQ (reference sequence). CDR3 size: 12 residues. Written as DNA, the CDR3 is TGTGCCGGCACGGCAGGCTGGGAGACCCAGTACTTC. Its protein is CAGTAGWETQYF.

There are a few counts of this clonotype. The rearrangement links TRBV7-8 to TRBJ2-5; 7 bases match TRBD1. Germline CDR1 and CDR2: SGHVS and FQNEAQ. J gave up 9 bases and V 1 base, and 8 bases lay outside the gene matches. The CDR3 extends over 14 amino acids. CDR3 DNA: TGTGCCAGCAGCTTAGGAGGGGGCGGTCAGCCCCAGTACTTC. Protein: CASSLGGGGQPQYF.

The CDR3 spells CASSGRAGTTQETQYF. DNA of the CDR3: TGTGCCAGCAGCGGCAGAGCGGGGACAACACAAGAGACCCAGTACTTC. The chain joins TRBV11-1 to TRBJ2-5, with D maybe TRBD2 (7 bases). Trimming shortened V by 5 bases and J by 2 bases, and 18 bases separated the two germline ends. This CDR3 is built from 16 residues. Germline CDR1 SGHAT, CDR2 FQDESV (reference sequence). Looking up the rest from reference TRBV11-1 and TRBJ2-5 gives the full variable domain: EAEVAQSPRYKITEKSQAVAFWCDPISGHATLYWYRQILGQGPELLVQFQDESVVDDSQLPKDRFSAERLKGVDSTLKIQPAELGDSAMYLCASSGRAGTTQETQYFGPGTRLLVL.

This clonotype was seen ten or more times. V gene TRBV29-1 combines with J gene TRBJ2-5, with D tentatively TRBD1 (6 bases). V gave up 4 bases and J gave up 4 bases, with 10 bases separating them. Germline CDR1 SQVTM, CDR2 ANQGSEA. CDR3 size: 12 residues. CDR3 region: CSVVGGPETQYF. The CDR3 nucleotides read TGCAGCGTTGTAGGGGGTCCAGAGACCCAGTACTTC.

This clonotype appeared a few times. This chain joins TRBV7-2 and TRBJ2-2, with 7 bases fitting TRBD1. CDR1 and CDR2 from the germline V gene are SGHTA and FQGNSA. V lost 5 bases, J lost 7 bases, and 10 bases stayed unmatched. The CDR3 totals 15 residues. Here the CDR3 DNA reads TGTGCCAGCAGCCCCGACAGGGTGAGAGGCGGGGAGCTGTTTTTT. The encoded protein is CASSPDRVRGGELFF.

The V and J genes are TRBV15 and TRBJ1-5; D is unclear. Germline lookup yields CDR1 LNHNV and CDR2 YYDKDF (reference sequence). Trimming pared 3 bases from V and 10 bases from J, leaving 19 bases between. The CDR3 has 15 residues. This CDR3 reads CATSSGFGRSGPQHF. The CDR3 DNA sequence: TGTGCCACCAGCAGTGGGTTTGGACGGTCTGGTCCCCAGCATTTT.

The chain is built from TRBV29-1 and TRBJ1-1; unclear D gene. Germline values: CDR1 SQVTM, CDR2 ANQGSEA. This CDR3 is built from 11 residues. V was pared by 4 bases and J by 5 bases, with 8 bases between. The CDR3 here is CSVAGYTEAFF. Here the CDR3 DNA reads TGCAGCGTTGCAGGTTATACTGAAGCTTTCTTT.

This clonotype was picked up one time. A much bigger clone sits one base away, suggesting this may be a read error. The rearrangement joins TRBV7-8 to TRBJ1-4; 7 bases line up with TRBD1. The length of the CDR3 is 14 residues. Germline loops: CDR1 SGHVS, CDR2 FQNEAQ. V was pared by 5 bases and J by 7 bases, with 7 bases of the junction left unmatched. The CDR3 loop reads CASSVMTGSEKLFF. CDR3 nucleotide sequence: TGTGCCAGCAGCGTAATGACAGGGTCTGAAAAACTGTTTTTT.

The V gene is TRBV29-1, the J gene TRBJ2-5; TRBD1 agrees at 9 bases. The CDR3 consists of 13 residues. CDR1 is SQVTM, CDR2 ANQGSEA, per germline. J was trimmed by 2 bases and V by 8 bases; bases with no gene match: 6. The CDR3 DNA is TGCAGCAGTTGGACAGGGGTTCAAGAGACCCAGTACTTC. This sequence encodes CSSWTGVQETQYF. Full variable domain (remainder filled in from reference TRBV29-1 and TRBJ2-5): SAVISQKPSRDICQRGTSLTIQCQVDSQVTMMFWYRQQPGQSLTLIATANQGSEATYESGFVIDKFPISRPNLTFSTLTVSNMSPEDSSIYLCSSWTGVQETQYFGPGTRLLVL.

This clonotype was counted many times. The genes are TRBV10-3 and TRBJ1-2; D is perhaps TRBD1 (6 bases). From germline, CDR1 is ENHRY and CDR2 SYGVKD. V was cut by 6 bases and J by 6 bases, with 14 bases left in between. The CDR3 sequence is 13 residues long. This chain's CDR3 is CAISQNRDDGYTF. The DNA for the CDR3 is TGTGCCATCAGCCAGAACAGGGACGATGGCTACACCTTC.

This clonotype occurred a few times. The chain recombines TRBV7-9 with TRBJ2-7, with D possibly being TRBD2 (5 bases). This CDR3 has 16 amino acids. Per germline, CDR1 SEHNR and CDR2 FQNEAQ (reference sequence). The V end lost 3 bases, the J end lost 1 base, and 16 bases lay between the germline ends. CDR3 DNA: TGTGCCAGCAGCTTGGGCGGGCATGCAGGTTCCTACGAGCAGTACTTC. This encodes CASSLGGHAGSYEQYF.

This clonotype was seen once. Given the absence of the conserved phenylalanine or tryptophan at the CDR3 end, a read error is likely. This chain joins TRBV10-3 and TRBJ1-1; a weak D match, TRBD1 (6 bases). CDR3 length: 14 amino acids. CDR1 and CDR2 (germline): ENHRY, SYGVKD. V shed 11 bases and J shed 7 bases, with 23 bases lying between them. CDR3 coding DNA: TGTGCCGCTCTTTCGGGGGCGCTGACGATTGAAGCTTTCTAT. This encodes CAALSGALTIEAFY.

This chain uses TRBV10-3 with TRBJ1-1; D is possibly TRBD1 (5 bases). Trimming removed 10 bases at V and 4 bases at J, with 16 bases between. The germline V gene has CDR1 ENHRY and CDR2 SYGVKD. The CDR3 runs 13 residues. The DNA of the CDR3 is TGTGCCACTCGGGCCCCGGGGGGCACTGAAGCTTTCTTT. Residues: CATRAPGGTEAFF.

The table lists this clonotype with many counts. A junction boundary mismatches the germline segment, possibly from a read error. The V gene is TRBV5-1, the J gene TRBJ1-5; D is uncertain. CDR3 length: 13 residues. In germline, CDR1 is SGHRS, CDR2 YFSETQ. The CDR3 here is CASSLDVGQPQHF. The CDR3 nucleotides read TGTGCCAGCAGCTTAGATGTTGGTCAGCCCCAGCATTTT. The full variable domain, completed using reference TRBV5-1 and TRBJ1-5, is KAGVTQTPRYLIKTRGQQVTLSCSPISGHRSVSWYQQTPGQGLQFLFEYFSETQRNKGNFPGRFSGRQFSNSRSEMNVSTLELGDSALYLCASSLDVGQPQHFGDGTRLSIL.

This clonotype was recorded a few times. The rearrangement joins TRBV5-1 to TRBJ1-3; D not certain. The length of the CDR3 is 15 residues. The V gene's germline CDR1 is SGHRS and CDR2 YFSETQ. With 2 bases removed from V and 0 bases from J, the gap between germline ends came to 9 bases. The CDR3 DNA follows: TGCGCCAGCAGCTTAGGACTTAACTCTGGAAACACCATATATTTT. Translation: CASSLGLNSGNTIYF.

This chain uses TRBV6-5 with TRBJ2-7; D gene unclear. CDR1 is MNHEY and CDR2 is SVGAGI in the germline V gene. CDR3 length equals 15 residues. Between the trimmed V and J ends, which lost 0 bases and 1 base, there was a span of 10 bases. CDR3 in DNA: TGTGCCAGCAGTTACTCCCTTGGCACATCCTACGAGCAGTACTTC. Its protein is CASSYSLGTSYEQYF.

This clonotype was seen only a few times. The V gene is TRBV7-9, the J gene TRBJ1-1; TRBD1 matches 7 bases. The germline V gene encodes CDR1 SEHNR and CDR2 FQNEAQ (reference sequence). The length of the CDR3 is 16 residues. The V gene end was trimmed by 5 bases and the J gene end by 0 bases; junction bases not matched to a gene: 9. CDR3 coding DNA: TGTGCCAGCAGCCCCCAACAGGGGTACCTGAACACTGAAGCTTTCTTT. Protein sequence: CASSPQQGYLNTEAFF.

The V gene is TRBV7-9, the J gene TRBJ1-5; 10 nucleotides line up with TRBD1. The J segment lost 6 bases and the V segment lost 6 bases, leaving 17 bases of the junction unmatched. This CDR3 region has 18 residues. Germline CDR1 is SEHNR and CDR2 is FQNEAQ (reference sequence). CDR3 residues: CASSYSIWGQGFGQPQHF. DNA for the CDR3: TGTGCCAGCAGTTACTCGATATGGGGACAGGGGTTCGGTCAGCCCCAGCATTTT.

This clonotype was detected once. The junction differs from germline at one of its ends, possibly a read error. This chain links TRBV7-6 with TRBJ2-7, with D possibly being TRBD1 (8 bases). The CDR3 is 14 amino acids. Germline V gene data show CDR1 as SGHVS and CDR2 as FNYEAQ. CDR3 bases: TGTGCCAGCGGCTTAACAGGGGGGGCCTACGAGCAGTACTTC. Encoded protein: CASGLTGGAYEQYF. The full variable domain, completed using reference TRBV7-6 and TRBJ2-7, is GAGVSQSPRYKVTKRGQDVALRCDPISGHVSLYWYRQALGQGPEFLTYFNYEAQQDKSGLPNDRFSAERPEGSISTLTIQRTEQRDSAMYRCASGLTGGAYEQYFGPGTRLTVT.

This clonotype was counted a few times. The CDR3 sequence: CSADGQGSNQPQHF. In DNA form, the CDR3 reads TGCAGTGCAGACGGACAGGGCAGCAATCAGCCCCAGCATTTT. The chain links TRBV20-1 to TRBJ1-5; 8 bases agree with TRBD1. There are 14 residues in the CDR3. Trimming took 6 bases from V and 1 from J; bases not matched to a gene: 5. Germline-derived CDR1 and CDR2 are DFQATT and SNEGSKA (reference sequence).

This clonotype showed up just a few times. The chain recombines TRBV4-1 with TRBJ2-7; 7 bases match TRBD1. V lost 0 bases to trimming and J lost 2 bases; unmatched junction nucleotides: 4. The CDR3 runs 15 residues. The germline CDR1 and CDR2 sequences are MGHRA and YSYEKL. The CDR3 sequence is CASSQEWQGAYEQYF. The CDR3 DNA is TGCGCCAGCAGCCAAGAGTGGCAGGGGGCCTACGAGCAGTACTTC.

On this clonotype itself: This may come from a read error, since a much larger clone is one base off. The V and J genes are TRBV7-8 and TRBJ2-1; 9 positions agree with TRBD1. CDR1 and CDR2 (germline): SGHVS, FQNEAQ. V lost 4 bases and J lost 9; bases outside the gene matches: 4. This CDR3 is built from 13 residues. The CDR3 DNA reads as TGTGCCAGCAGCTGTACGACAGGGGGTGAGCAGTTCTTC. Translation: CASSCTTGGEQFF.

With respect to this clonotype: A read error is possible here, since a much larger clone lies one base away. The CDR3: CASSSRSGRAFDTQYF. Here the CDR3 DNA reads TGTGCCAGCAGCTCCCGCAGCGGGAGGGCCTTTGATACGCAGTATTTT. The chain links TRBV7-9 to TRBJ2-3; 10 bases agree with TRBD2. The CDR3 has 16 residues. Germline loops: CDR1 SEHNR, CDR2 FQNEAQ (reference sequence). Trimming took 4 bases from V and 6 from J; bases not matched to a gene: 10.